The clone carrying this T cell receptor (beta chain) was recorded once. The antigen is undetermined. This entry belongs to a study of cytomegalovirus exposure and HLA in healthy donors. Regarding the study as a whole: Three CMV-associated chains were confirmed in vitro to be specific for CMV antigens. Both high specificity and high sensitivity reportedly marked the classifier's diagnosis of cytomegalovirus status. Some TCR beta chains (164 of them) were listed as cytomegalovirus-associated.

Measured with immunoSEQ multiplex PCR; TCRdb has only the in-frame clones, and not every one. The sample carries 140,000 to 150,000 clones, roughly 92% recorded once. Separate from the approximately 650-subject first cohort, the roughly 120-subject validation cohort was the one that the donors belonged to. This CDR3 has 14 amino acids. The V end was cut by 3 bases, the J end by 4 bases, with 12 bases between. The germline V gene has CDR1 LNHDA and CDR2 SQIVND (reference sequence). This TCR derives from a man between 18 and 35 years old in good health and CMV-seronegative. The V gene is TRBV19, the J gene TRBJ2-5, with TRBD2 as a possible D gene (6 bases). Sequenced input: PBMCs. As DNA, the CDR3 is TGTGCCAGTAGTATCGGGGGTGGAGGAGAGACCCAGTACTTC. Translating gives CASSIGGGGETQYF.